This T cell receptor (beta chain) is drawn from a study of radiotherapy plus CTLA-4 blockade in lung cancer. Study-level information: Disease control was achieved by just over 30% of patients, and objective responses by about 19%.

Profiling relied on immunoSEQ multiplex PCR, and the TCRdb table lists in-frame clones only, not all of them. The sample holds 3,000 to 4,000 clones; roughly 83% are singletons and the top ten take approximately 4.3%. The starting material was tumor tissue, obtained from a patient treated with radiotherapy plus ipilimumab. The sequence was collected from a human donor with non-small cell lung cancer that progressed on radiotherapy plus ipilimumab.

DNA for the CDR3: TGTGCCAGCAGCCTGAACTGGGATCAGCCCCAGCATTTT. This sequence encodes CASSLNWDQPQHF. The V and J genes are TRBV2 and TRBJ1-5, with D hard to call. This CDR3 region has 13 residues. From germline, CDR1 is SNHLY and CDR2 FYNNEI. The V end lost 6 bases, the J end lost 5 bases, and 11 bases lay between the germline ends.